One and the same sample provided the 16 T cell receptor beta chains below, sequenced in a study of shared clonotypes between healthy human individuals (dated by TCRdb to 2020 to 2022). The library was prepared using the immunoSEQ multiplex PCR assay. TCRdb limited this immuneACCESS table to in-frame rearrangements with V and J called. A share of clones is missing; checked studies link under half to unresolved V genes, and the rest is unexplained. This sample is represented by approximately 940,000 clones; 60% to 85% of them were singletons. The ten largest clones represent approximately 1.5% of the sample. Sequencing was done on a sample of memory CD4+ T cells sorted from blood. The intended sense of this specimen's cell subset or site label: CD45RA-negative fraction. These receptors were taken from a man in his late teens or twenties in good health.

The V call is TRBV27, the J call TRBJ1-1, with D tentatively TRBD1 (5 bases). CDR1 and CDR2 (germline): MNHEY, SMNVEV (reference sequence). There are 17 residues in the CDR3. V was clipped by 4 bases and J by 1 base, with 19 bases between them. This CDR3 is CASSSRLFGDQNTEAFF. The CDR3 DNA reads as TGTGCCAGCAGTTCCCGACTTTTCGGGGACCAGAACACTGAAGCTTTCTTT.

With regard to this clone: Other DNA sequences of this sample code for an identical CDR3. The rearrangement links TRBV6-1 to TRBJ2-7; no clear D gene. This CDR3 region has 11 residues. V lost 6 bases and J lost 2, with 5 bases in between. Germline V gene data show CDR1 as MNHNS and CDR2 as SASEGT. The CDR3 reads CASRGTYEQYF. The CDR3 DNA reads as TGTGCCAGCAGGGGGACCTACGAGCAGTACTTC.

This clone was seen just once. The chain is built from TRBV5-4 and TRBJ2-7; TRBD1 agrees at 12 bases. The trim removed 4 bases at V and 2 bases at J, leaving 7 bases unmatched. CDR1 is SGHNT, CDR2 YYREEE, per germline (reference sequence). This CDR3 is built from 16 residues. In DNA, the CDR3 is TGTGCCAGCAGCGGAGGGACAGGGGGCGGAACCTACGAGCAGTACTTC. Translating gives CASSGGTGGGTYEQYF.

This chain links TRBV5-1 with TRBJ2-1; unclear D gene. CDR3 length: 15 amino acids. V was pared by 0 bases and J by 2 bases, with 9 bases between. CDR1 and CDR2 (germline): SGHRS, YFSETQ. This chain's CDR3 is CASSLADLAYNEQFF. CDR3 DNA sequence: TGCGCCAGCAGCTTGGCCGATCTAGCCTACAATGAGCAGTTCTTC.

V is TRBV14 and J is TRBJ1-4, with D possibly TRBD1 on 6 matching bases. The CDR3 length is 15 residues. The germline V gene has CDR1 SGHDN and CDR2 FVKESK. V was trimmed by 2 bases and J by 4 bases, leaving 11 bases between them. The CDR3 reads CASSQRGQFNEKLFF. Written as DNA, the CDR3 is TGTGCCAGCAGCCAACGAGGACAGTTTAATGAAAAACTGTTTTTT.

The gene calls are TRBV2 and TRBJ2-1, with unresolved D. Germline CDR1 SNHLY, CDR2 FYNNEI. The V and J ends lost 10 bases and 0 bases respectively, with 16 bases between them. The CDR3 totals 15 residues. CDR3 sequence (DNA): TGTGCCACCTGCCCGGGCCTGAGCTCCTACAATGAGCAGTTCTTC. Translated, it gives CATCPGLSSYNEQFF.

On this clone itself: Other nucleotide sequences in the sample specify the same CDR3. V usage is TRBV7-9 and J usage is TRBJ1-2, with 11 bases lining up with TRBD1. V was clipped by 4 bases and J by 5 bases; unmatched bases: 3. Germline V CDR1 and CDR2: SEHNR, FQNEAQ (reference sequence). The CDR3 is 14 amino acids. CDR3 coding DNA: TGTGCCAGCAGCTCCGGACAGGGGGCTTATGGCTACACCTTC. Residues: CASSSGQGAYGYTF.

This clone was picked up one time. CDR3 coding DNA: TGTGCCAGCAGTTACAAGGGGTACTCTGGAAACACCATATATTTT. This encodes CASSYKGYSGNTIYF. V usage is TRBV6-6 and J usage is TRBJ1-3; possible D gene TRBD1, 5 bases. CDR3 size: 15 residues. Trimming stripped 2 bases from V and 0 bases from J, with 8 bases between. The germline V gene encodes CDR1 MNHNY and CDR2 SVGAGI (reference sequence).

V is TRBV18 and J is TRBJ1-2; TRBD1 is a possible D gene (5 bases). CDR1 and CDR2 from the germline V gene are KGHSH and LQKENI. The germline V and J ends were trimmed by 2 bases and 6 bases, with 13 bases remaining between them. CDR3 length: 14 amino acids. Written as DNA, the CDR3 is TGTGCCAGCTCACCATCTAAGGGGTCTAATGGCTACACCTTC. Its translation: CASSPSKGSNGYTF.

This clone was counted many times. This sequence joins TRBV25-1 and TRBJ1-2; D call uncertain. The CDR3 is 15 residues long. V was clipped by 1 base and J by 8 bases, with 17 bases between them. The germline V gene encodes CDR1 MGHDK and CDR2 SYGVNS. Here the CDR3 reads CASSEFGRSFEGYTF. CDR3 bases: TGTGCCAGCAGTGAATTTGGTAGGAGTTTCGAGGGCTACACCTTC.

The chain employs TRBV4-2 and TRBJ1-2, with TRBD1 as a possible D gene (5 bases). Germline V gene data show CDR1 as LGHNA and CDR2 as YNFKEQ. Trimming left V 0 bases short and J 11 bases short, with 10 bases between. The CDR3 sequence is 12 residues long. CDR3 amino acids: CASSQEGGRYTF. The CDR3 DNA follows: TGTGCCAGCAGCCAAGAGGGGGGAAGGTACACCTTC.

The chain recombines TRBV2 with TRBJ2-7, with 9 positions matching TRBD1. V shed 5 bases, J shed 3 bases, and the junction held 5 bases outside the gene matches. There are 14 residues in the CDR3. Germline V gene lookup returns CDR1 SNHLY and CDR2 FYNNEI. This CDR3 reads CASSSQGADYEQYF. CDR3 nucleotides: TGTGCCAGCAGTTCACAGGGGGCTGACTACGAGCAGTACTTC.

The chain uses TRBV29-1 and TRBJ2-1; no definite D call. The CDR3 runs to 14 residues. Germline V CDR1 and CDR2: SQVTM, ANQGSEA. V lost 4 bases and J 2 bases, leaving 12 bases between the germline ends. The CDR3 spells CSVGRQFTYNEQFF. The CDR3 nucleotides read TGCAGCGTTGGCCGGCAGTTTACCTACAATGAGCAGTTCTTC.

J is TRBJ2-5 and V is TRBV9; a weak D match, TRBD1 (5 bases). The CDR3 is made up of 16 amino acids. Trimming shortened V by 0 bases and J by 0 bases, and 12 bases separated the two germline ends. The germline V gene has CDR1 SGDLS and CDR2 YYNGEE. The CDR3 bases are TGTGCCAGCAGCGTAGTGCCGGACACCTACCAAGAGACCCAGTACTTC. This translates into CASSVVPDTYQETQYF.

The rearrangement links TRBV7-9 to TRBJ1-4, with D possibly TRBD1 on 5 matching bases. The germline V gene encodes CDR1 SEHNR and CDR2 FQNEAQ (reference sequence). The ends were cut back, 5 bases at V and 6 bases at J, with 13 bases in the middle. The CDR3 sequence is 14 residues long. CDR3 nucleotide sequence: TGTGCCAGCAGCGCCCGGGACGGGTATGAAAAACTGTTTTTT. Translated: CASSARDGYEKLFF.

V usage is TRBV28 and J usage is TRBJ1-6; 7 bases align to TRBD1. With V trimmed by 1 base and J by 5 bases, 5 bases remained unmatched. Germline lookup yields CDR1 MDHEN and CDR2 SYDVKM. This CDR3 has 16 residues. For the CDR3, the DNA is TGTGCCAGCAGTTTATCCGGGACAGTTCATAATTCACCCCTCCACTTT. This gives the protein CASSLSGTVHNSPLHF.